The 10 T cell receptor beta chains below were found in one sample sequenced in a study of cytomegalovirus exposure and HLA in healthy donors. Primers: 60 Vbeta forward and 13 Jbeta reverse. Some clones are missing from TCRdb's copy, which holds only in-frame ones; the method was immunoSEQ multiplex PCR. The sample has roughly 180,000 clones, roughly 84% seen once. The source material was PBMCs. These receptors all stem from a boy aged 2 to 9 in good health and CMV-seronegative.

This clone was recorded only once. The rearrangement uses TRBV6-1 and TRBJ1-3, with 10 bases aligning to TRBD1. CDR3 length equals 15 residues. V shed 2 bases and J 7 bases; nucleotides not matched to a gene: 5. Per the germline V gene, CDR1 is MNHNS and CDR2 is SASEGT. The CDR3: CASSEPGDRGNTIYF. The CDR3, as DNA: TGTGCCAGCAGTGAACCCGGGGACAGGGGCAACACCATATATTTT.

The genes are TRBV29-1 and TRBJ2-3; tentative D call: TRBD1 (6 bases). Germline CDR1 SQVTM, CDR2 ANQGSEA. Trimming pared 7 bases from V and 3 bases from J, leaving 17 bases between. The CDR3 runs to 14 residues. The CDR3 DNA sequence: TGCAGCGCCACAGGGAGTTGGTCGACAGATACGCAGTATTTT. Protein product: CSATGSWSTDTQYF.

The CDR3 loop reads CATSTAGWGEQYV. Written as DNA, the CDR3 is TGTGCCACCAGCACAGCGGGGTGGGGAGAGCAGTACGTC. The chain combines TRBV15 with TRBJ2-7, with TRBD2 matching 7 bases. This CDR3 has 13 amino acids. V shed 4 bases and J 7 bases; nucleotides not matched to a gene: 7. Germline CDR1 and CDR2: LNHNV and YYDKDF (reference sequence).

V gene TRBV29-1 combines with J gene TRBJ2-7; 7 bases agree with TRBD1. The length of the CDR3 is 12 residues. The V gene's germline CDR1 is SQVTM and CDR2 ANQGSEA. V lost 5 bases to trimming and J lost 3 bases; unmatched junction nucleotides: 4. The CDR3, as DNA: TGCAGCGTTTTGACAGGGCGCTACGAGCAGTACTTC. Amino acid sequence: CSVLTGRYEQYF.

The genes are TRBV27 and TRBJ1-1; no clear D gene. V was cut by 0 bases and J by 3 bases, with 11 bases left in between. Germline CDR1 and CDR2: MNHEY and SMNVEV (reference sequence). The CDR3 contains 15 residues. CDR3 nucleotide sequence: TGTGCCAGCAGTTTATCTGTCCGGGGAGACACTGAAGCTTTCTTT. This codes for CASSLSVRGDTEAFF.

The CDR3 sequence: CAGSLQGVLYEQYF. For the CDR3, the DNA is TGTGCCGGTAGTTTACAGGGGGTCTTGTACGAGCAGTACTTC. The rearrangement uses TRBV5-6 and TRBJ2-7; 8 bases agree with TRBD1. The CDR3 extends over 14 amino acids. CDR1 and CDR2 from the germline V gene are SGHDT and YYEEEE. Trimming removed 10 bases from V and 4 bases from J; junction bases left unmatched: 13.

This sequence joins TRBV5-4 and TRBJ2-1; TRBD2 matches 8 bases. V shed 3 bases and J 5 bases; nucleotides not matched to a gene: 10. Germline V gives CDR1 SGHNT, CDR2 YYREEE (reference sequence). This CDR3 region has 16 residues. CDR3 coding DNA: TGTGCCAGCAGCTGGATGGGACTAGGGGGACACAATGAGCAGTTCTTC. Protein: CASSWMGLGGHNEQFF.

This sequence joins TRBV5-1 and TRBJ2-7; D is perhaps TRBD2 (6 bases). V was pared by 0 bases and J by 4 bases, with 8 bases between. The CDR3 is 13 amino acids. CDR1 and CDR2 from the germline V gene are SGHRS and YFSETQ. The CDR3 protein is CASSLAEGYEQYF. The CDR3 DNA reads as TGCGCCAGCAGCTTGGCGGAGGGTTACGAGCAGTACTTC.

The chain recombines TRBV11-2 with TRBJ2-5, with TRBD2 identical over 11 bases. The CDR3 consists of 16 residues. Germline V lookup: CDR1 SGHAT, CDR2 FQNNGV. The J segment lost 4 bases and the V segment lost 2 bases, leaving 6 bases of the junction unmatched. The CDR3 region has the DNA TGTGCCAGCAGCTTATTTAGCGGGAGGGCCTCAGAGACCCAGTACTTC. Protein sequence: CASSLFSGRASETQYF.

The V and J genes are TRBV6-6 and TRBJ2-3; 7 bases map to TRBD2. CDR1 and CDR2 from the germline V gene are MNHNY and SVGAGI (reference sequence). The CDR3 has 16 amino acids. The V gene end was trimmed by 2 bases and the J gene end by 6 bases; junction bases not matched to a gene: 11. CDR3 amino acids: CASSYGGGREEDTQYF. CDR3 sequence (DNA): TGTGCCAGCAGTTACGGCGGCGGGAGAGAGGAGGATACGCAGTATTTT.